This T cell receptor beta chain derives from a study of blood T cell repertoires in COVID-19. This table comes from immunoSEQ multiplex PCR, and its TCRdb copy is limited to in-frame clones, with some not included. The sample lists some 300,000 clones; 65% to 90% were seen once. This CDR3 has 14 residues. Germline lookup yields CDR1 GTSNPN and CDR2 SVGIG (reference sequence). The trim removed 7 bases at V and 10 bases at J, leaving 11 bases unmatched. The clonotype was recovered from a man under 40 who had recovered from COVID-19. The chain is built from TRBV30 and TRBJ1-6; TRBD1 matches 9 bases. The material sequenced was PBMCs or T cells enriched from blood (not recorded which). CDR3 in amino acids: CALPGTGIRSPLHF. CDR3 in DNA: TGTGCCTTACCCGGGACAGGGATTCGCTCACCCCTCCACTTT.